Each of the 22 T cell receptor beta chains below was sequenced from the same sample in a study of OX40 agonist ivuxolimab in advanced cancers. This table comes from immunoSEQ multiplex PCR, and its TCRdb copy is limited to in-frame clones, with some not included. The profile shows 65,000 to 90,000 clones, 88% of them singletons. The sequencing here drew on CD4+ or CD8+ T cells sorted from blood, taken in a trial of the OX40 agonist ivuxolimab. Receptors were obtained from an adult with an advanced solid tumor such as melanoma, head and neck, liver or kidney cancer.

J is TRBJ2-6 and V is TRBV4-3; 8 bases fit TRBD1. CDR1 and CDR2 from the germline V gene are LGHNA and YSLEER. Trimming took 3 bases from V and 3 from J; bases not matched to a gene: 7. The CDR3 extends over 17 amino acids. CDR3 in DNA: TGCGCCAGCAGCCACCGGACAGGGAGGAGTGGGGCCAACGTCCTGACTTTC. It translates to CASSHRTGRSGANVLTF.

This rearrangement joins TRBV14 to TRBJ1-1; the D gene is possibly TRBD1 (5 bases). V shed 4 bases and J shed 1 base, with 13 bases lying between them. The germline V gene has CDR1 SGHDN and CDR2 FVKESK. The CDR3 spans 15 residues. The CDR3 loop reads CASSRKAGANTEAFF. CDR3 coding DNA: TGTGCCAGCAGCCGGAAGGCTGGGGCGAACACTGAAGCTTTCTTT.

The chain joins TRBV5-8 to TRBJ2-1; 8 bases agree with TRBD1. Germline assignment: CDR1 SGHTS and CDR2 YDEGEE. J lost 12 bases, V lost 0 bases, and 5 bases had no gene match. The CDR3 runs to 13 residues. For the CDR3, the DNA is TGTGCCAGCAGCTTGGCTCGGACAGGGATGCAGTTCTTC. Translated, it gives CASSLARTGMQFF.

A single count supports this clone. The chain links TRBV20-1 to TRBJ1-2; D unclear. The length of the CDR3 is 11 residues. The germline gives CDR1 DFQATT, CDR2 SNEGSKA (reference sequence). V was cut by 3 bases and J by 6 bases, with 8 bases left in between. CDR3 nucleotides: TGCAGTGCTAGTGGATCTAATGGCTACACCTTC. Its translation: CSASGSNGYTF.

This chain joins TRBV28 and TRBJ2-1; 8 bases are shared with TRBD1. Per the germline V gene, CDR1 is MDHEN and CDR2 is SYDVKM. J was trimmed by 10 bases and V by 6 bases; bases with no gene match: 5. This CDR3 contains 12 residues. CDR3 in DNA: TGTGCCAGCAGAAGGACAGGGAACGAGCAGTTCTTC. Translated, it gives CASRRTGNEQFF.

The table lists this clone with a count of one. This chain joins TRBV7-3 and TRBJ2-2, with 10 nucleotides matching TRBD1. Germline CDR1 is SGHTA and CDR2 is FQGTGA. The ends lost 5 bases at V and 8 bases at J; junction bases unmatched: 5. The CDR3 loop spans 14 amino acids. CDR3: CASSPGTGEGELFF. The CDR3 DNA sequence: TGTGCCAGCAGCCCGGGGACAGGGGAAGGGGAGCTGTTTTTT.

V is TRBV28 and J is TRBJ2-5, with D uncertain. With 8 bases removed from V and 2 bases from J, the gap between germline ends came to 6 bases. This CDR3 is built from 11 residues. The germline V gene has CDR1 MDHEN and CDR2 SYDVKM. The CDR3: CASGLQETQYF. The CDR3 DNA follows: TGTGCCAGCGGATTGCAAGAGACCCAGTACTTC.

The rearrangement links TRBV9 to TRBJ1-4, with a weak D call TRBD1 (5 bases). Germline-derived CDR1 and CDR2 are SGDLS and YYNGEE. Deletions cut 0 bases from V and 3 bases from J, with 9 bases between. The CDR3 has 15 residues. The CDR3 DNA reads TGTGCCAGCAGCGTAGGGGGGGATCCTAATGAAAAACTGTTTTTT. Translating it yields CASSVGGDPNEKLFF.

The chain links TRBV11-2 to TRBJ2-3, with D possibly being TRBD1 (6 bases). CDR1 and CDR2 from the germline V gene are SGHAT and FQNNGV. CDR3 size: 17 residues. V was pared by 3 bases and J by 0 bases, with 16 bases between. The DNA of the CDR3 is TGTGCCAGCAGCTTGTTTACAGGGATCTCTAGCACAGATACGCAGTATTTT. Translation: CASSLFTGISSTDTQYF.

This rearrangement joins TRBV19 to TRBJ1-5, with D maybe TRBD1 (5 bases). CDR3 length: 15 residues. CDR1 is LNHDA and CDR2 is SQIVND in the germline V gene (reference sequence). V lost 3 bases, J lost 7 bases, and 16 bases lay in between. As DNA, the CDR3 is TGTGCCAGTAGTATTTCCCCACCAGGGAAGCAGCCCCAGCATTTT. It yields the protein CASSISPPGKQPQHF.

The genes are TRBV27 and TRBJ1-5; possible D gene TRBD1, 6 bases. The germline gives CDR1 MNHEY, CDR2 SMNVEV (reference sequence). This CDR3 spans 14 amino acids. Trimming removed 5 bases from V and 6 bases from J, with 14 bases in between. The CDR3 reads CASSQRPGAQPQHF. CDR3 coding DNA: TGTGCCAGCAGTCAACGGCCAGGGGCTCAGCCCCAGCATTTT.

The chain combines TRBV5-4 with TRBJ2-7; 8 nucleotides line up with TRBD2. V shed 4 bases and J 3 bases; nucleotides not matched to a gene: 9. Per germline, CDR1 SGHNT and CDR2 YYREEE (reference sequence). The CDR3 totals 15 residues. CDR3 bases: TGTGCCAGCAGCGCACAGGGACTAGGAGGCTACGAGCAGTACTTC. Translated, it gives CASSAQGLGGYEQYF.

V usage is TRBV21-1 and J usage is TRBJ2-7; the table's D call, TRBD1, was not checked against the DNA. TRBV21-1 constitutes a pseudogene. The CDR3 extends over 16 amino acids. CDR3 in amino acids: CASSRPRQGPSYEQYF. The CDR3 nucleotides read TGTGCCAGCAGCCGGCCCAGACAGGGTCCCTCCTACGAGCAGTACTTC.

The chain carries TRBV27 and TRBJ1-6, with 11 positions matching TRBD1. This CDR3 contains 16 residues. Trimming at V came to 2 bases and at J to 10 bases, leaving 7 bases not matched to a gene. Germline V lookup: CDR1 MNHEY, CDR2 SMNVEV (reference sequence). The CDR3 reads CASSLGQGAFRSPLHF. CDR3 nucleotide sequence: TGTGCCAGCAGTTTAGGACAGGGGGCTTTTAGGTCACCCCTCCACTTT.

The chain is built from TRBV19 and TRBJ2-6; 7 nucleotides match TRBD1. This CDR3 comprises 17 residues. The V gene end was trimmed by 5 bases and the J gene end by 4 bases; junction bases not matched to a gene: 11. Germline values: CDR1 LNHDA, CDR2 SQIVND (reference sequence). The CDR3 here is CASSPGTVGAGANVLTF. The CDR3 DNA is TGTGCCAGTAGTCCTGGGACAGTGGGGGCGGGGGCCAACGTCCTGACTTTC.

V is TRBV19 and J is TRBJ2-2; tentative D call: TRBD1 (7 bases). Germline V gene lookup returns CDR1 LNHDA and CDR2 SQIVND (reference sequence). V lost 4 bases and J 4 bases, leaving 19 bases between the germline ends. CDR3 size: 17 residues. Here the CDR3 reads CASSKATGTLGTGELFF. The CDR3 nucleotides are TGTGCCAGTAGTAAAGCGACAGGGACTCTAGGCACCGGGGAGCTGTTTTTT.

This chain connects TRBV5-6 to TRBJ1-5; D possibly corresponds to TRBD1 (5 bases). V lost 5 bases and J 4 bases, leaving 13 bases between the germline ends. This CDR3 has 14 residues. Looked up from germline, CDR1 is SGHDT and CDR2 is YYEEEE. The CDR3 DNA reads TGTGCCAGCAGTTTAGCAGGGATAAATCAGCCCCAGCATTTT. This encodes CASSLAGINQPQHF.

The count of this clone is one. This rearrangement joins TRBV11-1 to TRBJ2-5; D gene uncertain. The V end was cut by 5 bases, the J end by 5 bases, with 24 bases between. CDR1 and CDR2 (germline): SGHAT, FQDESV (reference sequence). CDR3 length: 17 amino acids. As DNA, the CDR3 is TGTGCCAGCAGCCAGAGTGGGGATCCCGGCTCCTCGGAGACCCAGTACTTC. Its translation is CASSQSGDPGSSETQYF.

This chain joins TRBV7-2 and TRBJ2-5; weak D call: TRBD1 (5 bases). Germline lookup yields CDR1 SGHTA and CDR2 FQGNSA. The length of the CDR3 is 13 residues. Trimming removed 5 bases from V and 5 bases from J, with 12 bases in between. CDR3 DNA: TGTGCCAGCAGCAGGGGCCCTGAGGAGACCCAGTACTTC. This sequence encodes CASSRGPEETQYF.

The chain has TRBV18 and TRBJ2-5, with D possibly matching TRBD1 (6 bases). The CDR3 is made up of 15 amino acids. V lost 1 base and J lost 4, with 13 bases in between. CDR1 is KGHSH, CDR2 LQKENI, per germline. The DNA of the CDR3 is TGTGCCAGCTCACCACAGGGGGAAGGGGGAGAGACCCAGTACTTC. Residues: CASSPQGEGGETQYF. Based on the CDR3 plus reference TRBV18 and TRBJ2-5, the full variable domain is NAGVMQNPRHLVRRRGQEARLRCSPMKGHSHVYWYRQLPEEGLKFMVYLQKENIIDESGMPKERFSAEFPKEGPSILRIQQVVRGDSAAYFCASSPQGEGGETQYFGPGTRLLVL.

The chain employs TRBV5-4 and TRBJ2-3, with 9 bases identical to TRBD2. CDR1 and CDR2 from the germline V gene are SGHNT and YYREEE (reference sequence). There are 16 residues in the CDR3. The junction had 9 bases not matched to a gene; V was cut back by 4 bases and J by 3 bases. CDR3 DNA sequence: TGTGCCAGCAGCCAAGGCTCTAGCGGGACGACAGATACGCAGTATTTT. Translation: CASSQGSSGTTDTQYF.

The chain has TRBV6-1 and TRBJ2-3, with 8 bases identical to TRBD2. The V gene end was trimmed by 4 bases and the J gene end by 0 bases; junction bases not matched to a gene: 0. The CDR3 runs 14 residues. Germline-derived CDR1 and CDR2 are MNHNS and SASEGT. The CDR3 sequence: CASSVAGSTDTQYF. CDR3 in DNA: TGTGCCAGCAGTGTAGCGGGGAGCACAGATACGCAGTATTTT.